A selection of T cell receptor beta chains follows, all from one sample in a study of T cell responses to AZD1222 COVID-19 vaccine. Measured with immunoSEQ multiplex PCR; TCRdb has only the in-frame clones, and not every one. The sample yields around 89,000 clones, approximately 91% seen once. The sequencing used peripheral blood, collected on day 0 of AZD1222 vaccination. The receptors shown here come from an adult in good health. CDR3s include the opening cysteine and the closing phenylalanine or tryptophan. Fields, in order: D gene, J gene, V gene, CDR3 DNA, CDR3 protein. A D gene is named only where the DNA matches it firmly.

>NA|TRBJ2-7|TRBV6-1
TGTGCCAGCAGTGAGGGGGCCAGGGCCTACGAGCAGTACTTC
CASSEGARAYEQYF
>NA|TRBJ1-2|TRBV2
TGTGCCAGCAGTGAAGCGCTTTCGTCGGGAGGCTACACCTTC
CASSEALSSGGYTF
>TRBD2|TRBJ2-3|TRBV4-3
TGCGCCAGCAGCCATGGACTAGCCGCATTCACAGATACGCAGTATTTT
CASSHGLAAFTDTQYF
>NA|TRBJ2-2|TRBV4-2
TGTGCCAGCAGCATCCCAATGAACACCGGGGAGCTGTTTTTT
CASSIPMNTGELFF
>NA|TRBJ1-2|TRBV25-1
TGTGCCAGCAGTGATGAGGATAACTATGGCTACACCTTC
CASSDEDNYGYTF
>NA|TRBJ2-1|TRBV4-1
TGCGCCAGCAGCCAGACCTTCTTCCGTAATGAGCAGTTCTTC
CASSQTFFRNEQFF
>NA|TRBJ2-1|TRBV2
TGTGCCAGCAGTGCTTCTATGAATGCTGAGCAGTTCTTC
CASSASMNAEQFF
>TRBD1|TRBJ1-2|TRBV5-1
TGCGCCAGCAGCTTGTCAGGGGGCGGCTATGGCTACACCTTC
CASSLSGGGYGYTF
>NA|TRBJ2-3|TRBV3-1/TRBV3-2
TGTGCCAGCAGCCAAGTTTTCCCGGGGGCCCTCAGCACAGATACGCAGTATTTT
CASSQVFPGALSTDTQYF
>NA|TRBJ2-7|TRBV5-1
TGCGCCAGCAGCTTGGAACGGATGCCACCCTACGAGCAGTACTTC
CASSLERMPPYEQYF